Listed here is a single TCR beta chain. Its antigen is unknown. No base qualities exist here, and no much larger clone lies one base off it. The CDR3 starts with the cysteine, ends with the phenylalanine, and has 16 residues. Here the CDR3 DNA is all that survives: 48 bases in frame from base 1. At the junction V is shortened by 4 bases and J by 2 bases, with 12 bases in between. CDR1 and CDR2 are drawn from the germline V gene: SGHAT, FQNNGV. Genomic DNA was extracted from sorted cells for sequencing of the TCRbeta CDR3 region. The immunoSEQ Assay was used for sequencing of TCRbeta CDR3 regions. Not all clones reach the TCRdb copy of this immuneACCESS table, which keeps in-frame sequences only. Checked studies attribute under half of the gap to unresolved V genes and leave the rest unexplained. The sample table shows 92,000 or so clones, and approximately 90% are seen once. Over 7% of the sample is in the top ten clones.

This record comes from a study of OX40 agonist ivuxolimab in advanced cancers. About the study as a whole: Ivuxolimab was an agonistic, fully human IgG2 monoclonal antibody directed against OX40 (CD134), a costimulatory receptor. Prior anti-PD-1, anti-PD-L1 or anti-CTLA-4 therapy was permitted, and checkpoint inhibitors had been received by about 37% of dose-escalation patients. The paper covers the monotherapy dose-escalation part of the phase I ivuxolimab trial, which included N ≈ 57 patients. Of the approximately 54 patients in dose escalation, about 19 had hepatocellular carcinoma, roughly 15 had melanoma, 9 had renal cell carcinoma and 9 had head and neck cancer. The point of sequencing TCRbeta in the periphery was to test whether ivuxolimab changed TCR sequence diversity and drove clonal T-cell expansion. In the dose-escalation cohort, 70% to 85% of patients were male, and the mean age was approximately 60 years, with a range of 23 to 79. Intravenous ivuxolimab was administered to patients every 2 weeks at six dose levels: 0.01, 0.1, 0.3, 1.5, 3 and 10 mg/kg. Partial responses occurred in three dose-escalation patients: two with cutaneous melanoma and one with hepatocellular carcinoma. On the study overall, not on this receptor specifically: In the 0.1-3.0 mg/kg groups, partial responders were among the patients with the lowest normalized peripheral clonal expansion, particularly in CD8+ T cells. The antigen specificity of the peripheral T cells that underwent clonal expansion was not determined. After ivuxolimab, CD8+ T cells had more expanded clones than CD4+ T cells on average. At doses of 0.1 to 3.0 mg/kg, clonal expansion of both CD4+ and CD8+ T cells in blood was seen between baseline and week 6. Low levels of normalized T-cell clonal expansion were also seen in some patients who did not respond.

The trial excluded patients who had a history of autoimmune disease or were on systemic immunosuppression. Peripheral blood for TCR sequencing was drawn from every dose cohort at baseline, at cycle 4 day 1 and at cycle 7 day 1. The samples were drawn from a first-in-human, open-label, multicenter phase I dose-escalation trial of ivuxolimab. Adults with locally advanced or metastatic melanoma, renal cell, hepatocellular, or head and neck squamous cell carcinoma were enrolled in the trial. CD4+ and CD8+ T cells were sorted separately from peripheral blood before TCR sequencing. This clonotype was obtained from an adult with an advanced solid tumor such as melanoma, head and neck, liver or kidney cancer. The sequencing used CD4+ or CD8+ T cells sorted from blood, collected in a trial of the OX40 agonist ivuxolimab. Rearrangement joined TRBV11-2 to TRBJ2-6; the D segment may tentatively be TRBD1 or TRBD2, each giving 6 matched bases. The DNA reads as follows: TGTGCCAGCAGCTGGGGGGCAGGGGCTGGGGCCAACGTCCTGACTTTC. Translated, it gives CASSWGAGAGANVLTF.